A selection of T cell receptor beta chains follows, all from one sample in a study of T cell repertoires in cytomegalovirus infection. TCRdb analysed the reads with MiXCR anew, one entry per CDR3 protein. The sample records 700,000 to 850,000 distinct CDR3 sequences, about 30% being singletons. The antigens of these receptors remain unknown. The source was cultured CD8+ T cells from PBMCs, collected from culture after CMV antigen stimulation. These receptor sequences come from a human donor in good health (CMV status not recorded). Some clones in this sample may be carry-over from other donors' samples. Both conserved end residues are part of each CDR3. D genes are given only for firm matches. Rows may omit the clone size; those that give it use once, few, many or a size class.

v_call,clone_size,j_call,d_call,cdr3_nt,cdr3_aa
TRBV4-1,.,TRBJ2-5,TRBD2,TGCGCCAGCAGCAGACTAGCGGGGGGCTGGGAGACCCAGTACTTC,CASSRLAGGWETQYF
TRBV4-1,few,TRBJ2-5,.,TGCGCCAGCAGCCAAGCGGCTAACCAAGAGACCCAGTACTTC,CASSQAANQETQYF
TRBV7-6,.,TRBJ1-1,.,TGTGCCAGCAGCACCGGGGGGAGTCCTGAAGCTTTCTTT,CASSTGGSPEAFF
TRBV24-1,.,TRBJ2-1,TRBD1,TGTGCCACCAGTGATCACAAACCGACAGGGAGCTCCTACAATGAGCAGTTCTTC,CATSDHKPTGSSYNEQFF
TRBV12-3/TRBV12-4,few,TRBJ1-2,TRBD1,TGTGCCAGCAGTCTCGGGACAGAGTATGGCTACACCTTC,CASSLGTEYGYTF
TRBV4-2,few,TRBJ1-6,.,TGTGCCAGCAGCCAAGCCCAGGGGCGGCCCTCCTATAATTCACCCCTCCACTTT,CASSQAQGRPSYNSPLHF
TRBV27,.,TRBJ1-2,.,TGTGCCAGCAGTTTAAAGGGGTCTTATGGCTACACCTTC,CASSLKGSYGYTF
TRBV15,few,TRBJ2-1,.,TGTGCCACCAGCAGGGACCTTGGCACCAACAATGAGCAGTTCTTC,CATSRDLGTNNEQFF
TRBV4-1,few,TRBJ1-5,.,TGCGCCAGCAGCCAAGATCCGCGGGGGAATCAGCCCCAGCATTTT,CASSQDPRGNQPQHF
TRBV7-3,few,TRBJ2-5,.,TGTGCCAGCAGCCCAACATCATCAGGAGAAGAGACCCAGTACTTC,CASSPTSSGEETQYF
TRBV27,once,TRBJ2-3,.,TGTGCCAGCAGTTTGTCCGGGGGCCCGCAGTATTTT,CASSLSGGPQYF
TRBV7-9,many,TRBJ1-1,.,TGTGCCAGCAGCTTACTGAACACTGAAGCTTTCTTT,CASSLLNTEAFF
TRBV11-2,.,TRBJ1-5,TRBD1,TGTGTCAGCAGCAGAGACAGGGGTTGGAATCAGCCCCAGCATTTT,CVSSRDRGWNQPQHF
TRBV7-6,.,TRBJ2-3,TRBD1,TGTGCCAGCAGCCCACTGACAGGGGGATCGACAGATACGCAGTATTTT,CASSPLTGGSTDTQYF
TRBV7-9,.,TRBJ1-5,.,TGTGCCAGCAGCTCCCCGGGGTCGGGTCAGCCCCAGCATTTT,CASSSPGSGQPQHF
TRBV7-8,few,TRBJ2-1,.,TGTGCCAGCAGCTTAGGGCAGGGGAGTGGGCATGAGCAGTTCTTC,CASSLGQGSGHEQFF
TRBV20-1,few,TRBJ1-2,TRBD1,TGCAGCGAGGACAGGGGCTATGGCTACACCTTC,CSEDRGYGYTF
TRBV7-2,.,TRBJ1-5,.,TGTGCCAGCAGCCTATCGCCGGGGCCCCATCAGCCCCAGCATTTT,CASSLSPGPHQPQHF
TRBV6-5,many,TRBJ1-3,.,TGTGCCAGCAGTTACTCTTCTAGAGGAGGAAACACCATATATTTT,CASSYSSRGGNTIYF
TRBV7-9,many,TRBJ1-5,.,TGTGCCAGCAGCGACAGGTATCAGCCCCAGCATTTT,CASSDRYQPQHF
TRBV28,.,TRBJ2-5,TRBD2,TGTGCCAGCAGTTTGCTAGCGGGGGATGAGACCCAGTACTTC,CASSLLAGDETQYF
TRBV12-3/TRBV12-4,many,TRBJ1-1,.,TGTGCCAGCAGTTTTGACACCCTATCAGGAACTGAAGCTTTCTTT,CASSFDTLSGTEAFF
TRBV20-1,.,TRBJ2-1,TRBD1,TGCAGTGCTGTACAACCGGGACAGGGTCAATACAATGAGCAGTTCTTC,CSAVQPGQGQYNEQFF
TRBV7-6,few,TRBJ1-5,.,TGTGCCAGCAGCTTGGGCAGGGAAGGACAGCCCCAGCATTTT,CASSLGREGQPQHF
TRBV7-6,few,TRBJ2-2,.,TGTGCCAGCAGCCACGACATGGGCACCGGGGAGCTGTTTTTT,CASSHDMGTGELFF
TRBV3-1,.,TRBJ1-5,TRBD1,TGTGCCAGCACCCACGGACAGGGTGACCACTTTAATCAGCCCCAGCATTTT,CASTHGQGDHFNQPQHF
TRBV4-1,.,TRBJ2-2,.,TGCGCCAGCAGCCAAGGGGGTGGGGCAGGGGCGAACACCGGGGAGCTGTTTTTT,CASSQGGGAGANTGELFF
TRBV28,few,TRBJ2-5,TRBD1,TGTGCCAGCAGTCCCCCGACAGGGGCGCGGGAGACCCAGTACTTC,CASSPPTGARETQYF
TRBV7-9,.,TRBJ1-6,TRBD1,TGTGCCAGCAGCTTTGACAGGGTTTCCTATAATTCACCCCTCCACTTT,CASSFDRVSYNSPLHF
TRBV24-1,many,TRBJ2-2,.,TGTGCCACCAGTGATTTGGAAAGGAACACCGGGGAGCTGTTTTTT,CATSDLERNTGELFF
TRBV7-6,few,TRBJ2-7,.,TGTGCCAGCAGCTTTCGGTCCGGGACAATCTCCTACGAGCAGTACTTC,CASSFRSGTISYEQYF
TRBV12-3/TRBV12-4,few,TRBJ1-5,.,TGTGCCAGCAGTTCGATGGGGGGCAATCAGCCCCAGCATTTT,CASSSMGGNQPQHF
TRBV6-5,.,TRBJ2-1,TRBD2,TGTGCCAGCAGTTACTCGGGACTAGCAGTCGATGAGCAGTTCTTC,CASSYSGLAVDEQFF
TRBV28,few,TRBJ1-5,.,TGTGCCAGCAGAAACGGACGATATAGCAATCAGCCCCAGCATTTT,CASRNGRYSNQPQHF
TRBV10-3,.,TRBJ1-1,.,TGTGCCATCAGTGAGACCCTAAATCTAAGACGGGAAGCTTTCTTT,CAISETLNLRREAFF
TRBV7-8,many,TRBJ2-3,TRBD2,TGTGCCAGCAGCTTACCTAGCGGGGGGCCGGGGACAGATACGCAGTATTTT,CASSLPSGGPGTDTQYF
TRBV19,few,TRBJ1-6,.,TGTGCCAGTAAACAGCAGGTCTATAATTCACCCCTCCACTTT,CASKQQVYNSPLHF
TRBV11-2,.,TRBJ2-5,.,TGTGTCAGCAGCTACGACAGCACAGTAGTGTACCAAGAGACCCAGTACTTC,CVSSYDSTVVYQETQYF
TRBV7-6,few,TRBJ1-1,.,TGTGCCAGCAGCTTCCACCCAGGGGCCAACACTGAAGCTTTCTTT,CASSFHPGANTEAFF
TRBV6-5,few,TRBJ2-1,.,TGTGCCAGCAGCCCCTTAGGGGTCAATGAGCAGTTCTTC,CASSPLGVNEQFF
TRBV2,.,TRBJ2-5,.,TGTGCCAGCCTCCGGGAGCAAGAGACCCAGTACTTC,CASLREQETQYF
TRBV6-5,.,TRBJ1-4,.,TGTGCCAGCAGACATGGGAGTGAGGCTGAAAAACTGTTTTTT,CASRHGSEAEKLFF
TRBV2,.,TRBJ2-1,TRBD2,TGTGCCAGCAGTGATTTTACTAGCGGGCTCAATGAGCAGTTCTTC,CASSDFTSGLNEQFF
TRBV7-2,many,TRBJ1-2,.,TGTGCCAGCAGCTTAGCGGAAAGGGCCGGCTATGGCTACACCTTC,CASSLAERAGYGYTF
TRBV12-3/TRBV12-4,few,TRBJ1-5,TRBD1,TGTGCCAGCAGTTCGTCCCAGGGGGCTCAGCCCCAGCATTTT,CASSSSQGAQPQHF
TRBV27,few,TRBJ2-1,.,TGTGCCAGCAGTTTCTCGGGGGCAACCTACAATGAGCAGTTCTTC,CASSFSGATYNEQFF
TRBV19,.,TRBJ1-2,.,TGTGCCACCCGTCGGGCCCTCTATGGCTACACCTTC,CATRRALYGYTF
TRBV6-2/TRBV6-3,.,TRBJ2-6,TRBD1,TGTGCCAGCAGTTACCCCGACAGGGGGAGAAGAGGGGCCAACGTCCTGACTTTC,CASSYPDRGRRGANVLTF
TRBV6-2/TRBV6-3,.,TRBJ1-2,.,TGTGCCAGCAGCAGGGAATCGTATTGCTACACCTTC,CASSRESYCYTF
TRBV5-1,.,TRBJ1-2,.,TGCGCCAGCAGCTTGGCCACTGGCTACACCTTC,CASSLATGYTF
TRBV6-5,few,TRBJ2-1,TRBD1,TGTGCCAGCAGTTACGGGACAGGGGAATACAATGAGCAGTTCTTC,CASSYGTGEYNEQFF
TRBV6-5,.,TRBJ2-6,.,TGTGCCAGCAGTTACAGAGGGGCTGGCTCTGGGGCCAACGTCCTGACTTTC,CASSYRGAGSGANVLTF
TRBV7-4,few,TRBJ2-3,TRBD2,TGTGCCAGCAGCGGGGGGGGAGCCGCGCAGTATTTT,CASSGGGAAQYF
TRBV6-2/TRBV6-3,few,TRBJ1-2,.,TGTGCCAGCGCGGGGGGTTCCTATGGCTACACCTTC,CASAGGSYGYTF
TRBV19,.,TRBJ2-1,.,TGTGCCAGTAACGATCGGCAGCTTCCCTCCCCTTACAATGAGCAGTTCTTC,CASNDRQLPSPYNEQFF
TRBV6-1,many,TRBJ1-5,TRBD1,TGTGCCAGCAGTCCCCAACGACAGGGCGTTAGGAGTGTCAATCAGCCCCAGCATTTT,CASSPQRQGVRSVNQPQHF
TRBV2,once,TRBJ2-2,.,TGTGCCAGCTCTAAAATCGGGGAGCTGTTTTTT,CASSKIGELFF
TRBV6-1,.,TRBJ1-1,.,TGTGCCAGCAGTGAAGCGGATCTAGGGGGTTCAGCTTTCTTT,CASSEADLGGSAFF
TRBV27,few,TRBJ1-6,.,TGTGCCAGCAGTGACCCCGGGACTTATAATTCACCCCTCCACTTT,CASSDPGTYNSPLHF